This is a list of T cell receptor beta chains from one sample in a study of blood T cell repertoires in COVID-19. Profiling relied on immunoSEQ multiplex PCR, and the TCRdb table lists in-frame clones only, not all of them. The table records approximately 300,000 clones, under 90% of them present only once. What was sequenced was PBMCs or T cells enriched from blood (not recorded which). The receptors originated from a woman between 18 and 30 years old who had recovered from COVID-19. CDR3s include the opening cysteine and the closing phenylalanine or tryptophan. The D gene is left open where the match is weak. Part of the rows lack a size; the others show once, few, many or a class for expanded clones.

TGTGCCAGCAGCCAACGGACAGGGGTCCTCGCTTTCTTT CASSQRTGVLAFF TRBV3-1/TRBV3-2 once TRBJ1-1 TRBD1
TGTGCCAGCAGCTTAGCGGGAGGGGTCGGAGAGACCCAGTACTTC CASSLAGGVGETQYF TRBV6-5 NA TRBJ2-5 TRBD2
TGCGCCAGCAGCCAAAACCCTACAGGGTTCTACGAGCAGTACTTC CASSQNPTGFYEQYF TRBV4-1 NA TRBJ2-7 NA
TGTGCCAGTGGACAGGATTGGGCCGAGCAGTACTTC CASGQDWAEQYF TRBV25-1 NA TRBJ2-7 TRBD1
TGTGCCAGCAGCCAGTTCAGGGGTGGAACTAATGAAAAACTGTTTTTT CASSQFRGGTNEKLFF TRBV3-1/TRBV3-2 NA TRBJ1-4 NA
TGTGCCAGCACCCTGACAGGCTTTAACTATGGCTACACCTTC CASTLTGFNYGYTF TRBV2 NA TRBJ1-2 NA
TGTGCCAGCAGCTTATTGGGCGGGGAGCAAAACGGGGAGCTGTTTTTT CASSLLGGEQNGELFF TRBV7-9 NA TRBJ2-2 NA
TGCGCCAGTACTAGCGGGGGAAACAATGAGCAGTTCTTC CASTSGGNNEQFF TRBV4-1 once TRBJ2-1 TRBD2
TGTGCCAGCCGCCCGACAGGGGCACAAGAGACCCAGTACTTC CASRPTGAQETQYF TRBV7-9 NA TRBJ2-5 TRBD1
TGTGCCAGCAGCCCCGAAGGGAGCGGGGGGCCGAGCTCCTACAATGAGCAGTTCTTC CASSPEGSGGPSSYNEQFF TRBV9 NA TRBJ2-1 TRBD2
TGTGCCAGCAGGTTAAATGTGAACACTGAAGCTTTCTTT CASRLNVNTEAFF TRBV2 few TRBJ1-1 NA
TGTGCCAGCCAACCGGGACAGGGGGATGCAGATACGCAGTATTTT CASQPGQGDADTQYF TRBV9 NA TRBJ2-3 TRBD1
TGTGCCAGCAGCGAACCGGTTGCAACTAATGAAAAACTGTTTTTT CASSEPVATNEKLFF TRBV3-1/TRBV3-2 NA TRBJ1-4 NA
TGCGCCAGCAGCTTGGACGGTGGCTACACCTTC CASSLDGGYTF TRBV5-1 NA TRBJ1-2 NA
TGTGCCAGCAGCAAAGTGATGGGGGGGAGAAGCACAGATACGCAGTATTTT CASSKVMGGRSTDTQYF TRBV21-1 NA TRBJ2-3 NA
TGTGCCACCAGTGATTTTGCGGGAGTAAAAGCCAATGAGCAGTTCTTC CATSDFAGVKANEQFF TRBV24-1 NA TRBJ2-1 TRBD2
TGCGCCAGCAGCCAAGTGGTTCCAGGGTTCGAGCAGTACTTC CASSQVVPGFEQYF TRBV4-1 NA TRBJ2-7 NA
TGTGCCATCAGTGAGTTGTCCATTCCTTTCCGGGGGAGGGAGAACACTGAAGCTTTCTTT CAISELSIPFRGRENTEAFF TRBV10-3 once TRBJ1-1 NA